The 20 T cell receptor beta chains given below trace back to one sample, sequenced in a study of T-cell reconstitution after alpha-beta-depleted transplantation in children. Unique molecular identifiers were incorporated during preparation of the TCRbeta library. Using its own MiXCR run on the PCR reads, TCRdb lists one record per CDR3 protein. The repertoire holds roughly 500,000 distinct CDR3 sequences, approximately 32% seen once, with around 2.4% in the top ten. Sequenced material: PBMCs from the stem cell graft donor, taken from the stem cell graft. The origin of the receptors is a human donor who donated a stem cell graft to a child with aplastic anemia.

The chain joins TRBV5-5 to TRBJ1-1; D call uncertain. The V gene lost 4 bases and the J gene lost 1 base, with 11 bases spanning the gap. CDR1 SGHKS and CDR2 YYEKEE come from the germline V gene (reference sequence). The CDR3 totals 14 residues. The CDR3 nucleotides read TGTGCCAGCAGCCTCGGGATTCCGAACACTGAAGCTTTCTTT. The encoded protein is CASSLGIPNTEAFF.

This clonotype was observed a handful of times. The rearrangement uses TRBV5-6 and TRBJ2-7, with D maybe TRBD2 (5 bases). V dropped 1 base and J dropped 3 bases, with 14 bases sitting between them. The CDR3 extends over 15 amino acids. Germline CDR1 reads SGHDT; CDR2 reads YYEEEE. CDR3 protein: CASSLFGGRYYEQYF. The CDR3 bases are TGTGCCAGCAGCTTGTTTGGCGGGCGTTACTACGAGCAGTACTTC.

V usage is TRBV5-1 and J usage is TRBJ2-3, with D perhaps given as TRBD1 or TRBD2 (5 bases each). This CDR3 contains 16 residues. Germline V CDR1 and CDR2: SGHRS, YFSETQ. V was clipped by 4 bases and J by 6 bases, with 21 bases between them. CDR3 nucleotide sequence: TGCGCCAGCAGCCTCGGTGGGACGCACGGAGTCGATACGCAGTATTTT. It is translated as CASSLGGTHGVDTQYF.

This clonotype was counted between two and nine times. In DNA, the CDR3 is TGCAGCGTTGAAGTGCCGGGAGCTCGGTACGAGCAGTACTTC. This encodes CSVEVPGARYEQYF. V and J are TRBV29-1 and TRBJ2-7, with a tentative D call TRBD2 (6 bases). Trimming cost V 1 base and J 4 bases, with 14 bases left between them. This CDR3 has 14 residues. Germline V gene data show CDR1 as SQVTM and CDR2 as ANQGSEA.

The J gene is TRBJ1-2, the V gene TRBV28; the D gene is possibly TRBD1 (5 bases). Per the germline V gene, CDR1 is MDHEN and CDR2 is SYDVKM. The V and J ends lost 6 bases and 4 bases respectively, with 18 bases between them. CDR3 length: 15 residues. In DNA, the CDR3 is TGTGCCAGCAGGCGGGTCGGGGCAGCCTTCTATGGCTACACCTTC. As protein: CASRRVGAAFYGYTF.

The CDR3: CASSRGLSSGANVLTF. The CDR3, as DNA: TGTGCCAGCAGCCGGGGACTCTCTTCTGGGGCCAACGTCCTGACTTTC. The V gene is TRBV13, the J gene TRBJ2-6; weak D call: TRBD2 (6 bases). V lost 5 bases to trimming and J lost 1 base, with 12 bases between them. The CDR3 contains 16 residues. Germline V lookup: CDR1 PRHDT, CDR2 FYEKMQ (reference sequence).

The chain uses TRBV6-5 and TRBJ2-1, with TRBD2 as a possible D gene (6 bases). V was clipped by 5 bases and J by 10 bases, with 21 bases between them. The germline V gene has CDR1 MNHEY and CDR2 SVGAGI. The CDR3 totals 15 residues. The CDR3 DNA reads TGTGCCAGCAGTCGCGGACTACAATCTCAAGTCGAGCAGTTCTTC. Protein sequence: CASSRGLQSQVEQFF.

The chain uses TRBV7-8 and TRBJ2-2; D gene ambiguous. The CDR3 is 15 residues long. Germline loops: CDR1 SGHVS, CDR2 FQNEAQ. Trimming removed 2 bases at V and 4 bases at J, with 11 bases between. The CDR3 reads CASSLTSVSTGELFF. DNA for the CDR3: TGTGCCAGCAGCTTAACATCGGTCAGCACCGGGGAGCTGTTTTTT.

The chain recombines TRBV15 with TRBJ2-5; D gene unclear. V lost 1 base and J 9 bases, leaving 9 bases between the germline ends. CDR1 and CDR2 (germline): LNHNV, YYDKDF (reference sequence). The CDR3 has 12 amino acids. In nucleotides, the CDR3 is TGTGCCACCAGCAGAGCGGTTCCGGCCCAGTACTTC. Translation: CATSRAVPAQYF.

This clonotype was recorded a few times. The CDR3 bases are TGTGCCAGCAGCTTAGCGGTTGGTCTGGGGGCCAAGAAGTCGGGCGGCTACACCTTC. As protein: CASSLAVGLGAKKSGGYTF. The rearrangement joins TRBV11-1 to TRBJ1-2; a weak D match, TRBD1 (6 bases). This CDR3 contains 19 residues. The V end lost 0 bases, the J end lost 8 bases, and 28 bases lay between the germline ends. Per the germline V gene, CDR1 is SGHAT and CDR2 is FQDESV (reference sequence).

The chain uses TRBV4-3 and TRBJ2-1; 7 bases fit TRBD2. V shed 0 bases and J 8 bases; nucleotides not matched to a gene: 10. CDR1 and CDR2 from the germline V gene are LGHNA and YSLEER. The CDR3 totals 16 residues. The CDR3, as DNA: TGCGCCAGCAGCCAAGATATGCCATTGGCGGGGGATGAGCAGTTCTTC. This translates into CASSQDMPLAGDEQFF.

J is TRBJ1-1 and V is TRBV12-3 or TRBV12-4; perhaps TRBD1 as D (5 bases). V lost 7 bases to trimming and J lost 0 bases, with 15 bases between them. The CDR3 length is 15 residues. This CDR3 reads CASTRTGGVNTEAFF. In DNA form, the CDR3 reads TGTGCCAGCACCAGAACTGGGGGTGTGAACACTGAAGCTTTCTTT.

The chain is built from TRBV30 and TRBJ2-3; 8 nucleotides agree with TRBD2. The junction had 4 bases not matched to a gene; V was cut back by 2 bases and J by 0 bases. CDR1 and CDR2 from the germline V gene are GTSNPN and SVGIG (reference sequence). The CDR3 runs to 15 residues. CDR3 protein: CAWSRSGGSTDTQYF. CDR3 in DNA: TGTGCCTGGAGTCGAAGCGGGGGAAGCACAGATACGCAGTATTTT. The full variable domain, its missing parts supplied by reference TRBV30 and TRBJ2-3, is SQTIHQWPATLVQPVGSPLSLECTVEGTSNPNLYWYRQAAGRGLQLLFYSVGIGQISSEVPQNLSASRPQDRQFILSSKKLLLSDSGFYLCAWSRSGGSTDTQYFGPGTRLTVL.

This rearrangement joins TRBV20-1 to TRBJ1-1, with 7 bases aligning to TRBD1. Trimming took 5 bases from V and 4 from J; bases not matched to a gene: 7. The length of the CDR3 is 13 residues. Germline V gives CDR1 DFQATT, CDR2 SNEGSKA (reference sequence). DNA of the CDR3: TGCAGTGCTGGCGGGACAGCCGCCACTGAAGCTTTCTTT. This gives the protein CSAGGTAATEAFF.

The sample holds a few counts of this clonotype. The genes are TRBV7-6 and TRBJ1-2, with a possible D match to TRBD1 (5 bases). The ends were cut back, 6 bases at V and 2 bases at J, with 19 bases in the middle. Looked up from germline, CDR1 is SGHVS and CDR2 is FNYEAQ. The CDR3 length is 16 residues. CDR3 bases: TGTGCCAGCAGTCCGGGACTCACCAAGACCAACTATGGCTACACCTTC. It yields the protein CASSPGLTKTNYGYTF.

This chain uses TRBV7-2 with TRBJ1-5; TRBD1 aligns across 8 bases. The CDR3 contains 16 residues. V gave up 5 bases and J gave up 5 bases; unmatched junction bases: 11. The germline CDR1 and CDR2 sequences are SGHTA and FQGNSA. CDR3 sequence reads: CASSEGSGRGHQPQHF. The DNA for the CDR3 is TGTGCCAGCAGCGAAGGGTCAGGCAGGGGGCATCAGCCCCAGCATTTT.

CDR3 nucleotides: TGTGCCAGCAGCTTAGGGACAGGGGCGCTGAGCTATGGCTACACCTTC. Amino acid sequence: CASSLGTGALSYGYTF. The V and J genes are TRBV7-2 and TRBJ1-2, with 9 bases that match TRBD1. The CDR3 consists of 16 residues. Germline CDR1 reads SGHTA; CDR2 reads FQGNSA. Trimming at V came to 1 base and at J to 4 bases, leaving 7 bases not matched to a gene.

Only a few counts were recorded for this clonotype. The chain links TRBV24-1 to TRBJ1-5; no clear D. This CDR3 has 14 amino acids. Trimming stripped 1 base from V and 1 base from J, with 4 bases between. Germline V CDR1 and CDR2: KGHDR, SFDVKD. CDR3 protein: CATSDFGSNQPQHF. CDR3 DNA: TGTGCCACCAGTGATTTTGGCAGCAATCAGCCCCAGCATTTT.

V is TRBV29-1 and J is TRBJ2-5; a weak D match, TRBD1 (6 bases). Trimming shortened V by 7 bases and J by 4 bases, and 13 bases separated the two germline ends. The CDR3 spans 12 residues. Germline loops: CDR1 SQVTM, CDR2 ANQGSEA. The CDR3 loop reads CSALGRGETQYF. The CDR3 nucleotides are TGCAGCGCTCTGGGCAGGGGAGAGACCCAGTACTTC. Full variable domain (remainder filled in from reference TRBV29-1 and TRBJ2-5): SAVISQKPSRDICQRGTSLTIQCQVDSQVTMMFWYRQQPGQSLTLIATANQGSEATYESGFVIDKFPISRPNLTFSTLTVSNMSPEDSSIYLCSALGRGETQYFGPGTRLLVL.

The chain combines TRBV20-1 with TRBJ1-6, with TRBD1 as a possible D gene (6 bases). V was cut by 0 bases and J by 7 bases, with 10 bases left in between. The CDR3 spans 14 residues. Per the germline V gene, CDR1 is DFQATT and CDR2 is SNEGSKA (reference sequence). CDR3 region: CSAREAQGNSPLHF. The DNA of the CDR3 is TGCAGTGCTAGAGAGGCCCAGGGGAATTCACCCCTCCACTTT.